The rows below give T cell receptor beta chains drawn from one sample of a study of siplizumab effects on memory and regulatory T cells. Method: immunoSEQ multiplex PCR; TCRdb's copy keeps in-frame clones and lacks some. This sample has roughly 120,000 clones; about nine tenths occur once, and the top ten carry around 1.3%. Sample: CD4+ T cells sorted from blood. The receptor set was obtained from a human donor in good health. The CDR3 runs from the conserved cysteine through the conserved F or W. A D gene is named only where the DNA matches it firmly. The size entry is marked missing in some rows and otherwise reads once, few, many or a size class.

TRBJ1-2	TRBD1	TRBV2	13	NA	TGTGCCAGCAGGGGGACAGGGGTGAGTGGCTACACCTTC	CASRGTGVSGYTF
TRBJ2-7	NA	TRBV18	19	NA	TGTGCCAGCTCACCACCCACGGCTGGCGGGGGCCTCAGCTCCTACGAGCAGTACTTC	CASSPPTAGGGLSSYEQYF
TRBJ2-5	TRBD1	TRBV6-5	14	NA	TGTGCCAGCAGACCCACCAGGGGGTCGGAGACCCAGTACTTC	CASRPTRGSETQYF
TRBJ1-2	TRBD1	TRBV2	15	NA	TGTGCCAGCAGGGGGGACAGGAGTCGTAACTATGGCTACACCTTC	CASRGDRSRNYGYTF
TRBJ2-3	NA	TRBV14	16	NA	TGTGCCAGCAGCCCTTACAGATACACTAGCACAGATACGCAGTATTTT	CASSPYRYTSTDTQYF
TRBJ1-5	TRBD1	TRBV5-4	15	NA	TGTGCCAGCAGCACCGGGACAGGCTTCAATCAGCCCCAGCATTTT	CASSTGTGFNQPQHF
TRBJ1-3	NA	TRBV9	14	NA	TGTGCCAGCAGCGAACAGGGAACTGGAAACACCATATATTTT	CASSEQGTGNTIYF
TRBJ2-5	TRBD2	TRBV6-1	14	NA	TGTGCCAGCAGTTGGGGACTAGCAGAAGAGACCCAGTACTTC	CASSWGLAEETQYF
TRBJ2-7	NA	TRBV6-5	11	NA	TGTGCCAGCAGTAGAACCTACGAGCAGTACTTC	CASSRTYEQYF
TRBJ1-3	TRBD1	TRBV5-4	16	once	TGTGCCAGCAGCTTGGATCGGGACAGGGGCGGAAACACCATATATTTT	CASSLDRDRGGNTIYF
TRBJ1-2	NA	TRBV18	14	few	TGTGCCAGCTCACCAGAGAACTACCTCTATGGCTACACCTTC	CASSPENYLYGYTF
TRBJ2-7	NA	TRBV10-3	13	NA	TGTGCCACCGTCGAAGACAGGACCTACGAGCAGTACTTC	CATVEDRTYEQYF
TRBJ1-1	NA	TRBV29-1	13	few	TGCAGCGCCTCTGGACAGATGAACACTGAAGCTTTCTTT	CSASGQMNTEAFF
TRBJ1-6	NA	TRBV6-5	14	NA	TGTGCCAGCACCCGGAGCCCAGAGAATTCACCCCTCCACTTT	CASTRSPENSPLHF
TRBJ2-7	NA	TRBV19	13	NA	TGTGCCAGTAGTGGGGGTCCGCCGTACGAGCAGTACTTC	CASSGGPPYEQYF
TRBJ1-5	NA	TRBV6-5	14	once	TGTGCCAGCAGCCGTATAGGGGGTGATCAGCCCCAGCATTTT	CASSRIGGDQPQHF
TRBJ2-7	TRBD2	TRBV6-1	14	NA	TGTGCCAGCAGTGATAGCGGGAGCTCCTACGAGCAGTACTTC	CASSDSGSSYEQYF
TRBJ1-4	NA	TRBV7-9	17	once	TGTGCCAGCAGCTTATTAGGGGGAATCACAACTAATGAAAAACTGTTTTTT	CASSLLGGITTNEKLFF
TRBJ2-1	TRBD2	TRBV29-1	12	NA	TGCAGCGCCGGGGGGACCTACAATGAGCAGTTCTTC	CSAGGTYNEQFF
TRBJ2-3	NA	TRBV11-3	14	NA	TGTGCCAGCAGCCTTACGGACAGCACAGATACGCAGTATTTT	CASSLTDSTDTQYF
TRBJ1-1	NA	TRBV5-6	14	NA	TGTGCCAGCAGCTTGGCACAGGCGGGAACTGAAGCTTTCTTT	CASSLAQAGTEAFF
TRBJ2-7	TRBD2	TRBV5-1	16	NA	TGCGCCAGCAGCCCCACTAGCGGGGGGGCCTATAACGAGCAGTACTTC	CASSPTSGGAYNEQYF
TRBJ2-1	NA	TRBV27	15	NA	TGTGCCAGCAGTTTTTACAGGGCCGACTACAATGAGCAGTTCTTC	CASSFYRADYNEQFF
TRBJ1-1	NA	TRBV5-8	15	NA	TGTGCCAGCACCTATAATCCGGTTATGAACACTGAAGCTTTCTTT	CASTYNPVMNTEAFF
TRBJ2-1	NA	TRBV29-1	14	NA	TGCAGCGTGGTGCGGCAGGACTCCTACAATGAGCAGTTCTTC	CSVVRQDSYNEQFF
TRBJ2-3	NA	TRBV30	14	NA	TGTGCCTGGAGTAGGGCGTTTGGAGGGAATACGCAGTATTTT	CAWSRAFGGNTQYF